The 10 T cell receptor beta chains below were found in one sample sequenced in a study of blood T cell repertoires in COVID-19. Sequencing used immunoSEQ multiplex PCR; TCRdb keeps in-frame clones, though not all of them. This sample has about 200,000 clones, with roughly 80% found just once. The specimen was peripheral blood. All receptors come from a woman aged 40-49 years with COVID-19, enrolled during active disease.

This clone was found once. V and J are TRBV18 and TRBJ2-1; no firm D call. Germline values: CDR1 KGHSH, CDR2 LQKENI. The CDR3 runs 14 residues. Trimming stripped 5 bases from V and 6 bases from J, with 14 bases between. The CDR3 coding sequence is TGTGCCAGCTCAGAACAAATCCGCCCCAATGAGCAGTTCTTC. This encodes CASSEQIRPNEQFF.

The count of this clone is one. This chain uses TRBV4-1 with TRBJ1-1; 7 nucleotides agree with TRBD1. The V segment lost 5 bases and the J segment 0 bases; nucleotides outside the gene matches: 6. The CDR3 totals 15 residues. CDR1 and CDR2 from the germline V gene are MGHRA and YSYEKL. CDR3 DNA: TGCGCCAGCAGCTACCGGGACAGTGTGAACACTGAAGCTTTCTTT. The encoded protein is CASSYRDSVNTEAFF.

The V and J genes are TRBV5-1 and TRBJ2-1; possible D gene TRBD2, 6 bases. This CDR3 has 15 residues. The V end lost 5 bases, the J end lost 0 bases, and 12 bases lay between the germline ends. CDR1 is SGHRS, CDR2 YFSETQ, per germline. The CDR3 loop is CASRGVGSSYNEQFF. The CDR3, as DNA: TGCGCCAGCAGGGGAGTCGGGAGCTCCTACAATGAGCAGTTCTTC.

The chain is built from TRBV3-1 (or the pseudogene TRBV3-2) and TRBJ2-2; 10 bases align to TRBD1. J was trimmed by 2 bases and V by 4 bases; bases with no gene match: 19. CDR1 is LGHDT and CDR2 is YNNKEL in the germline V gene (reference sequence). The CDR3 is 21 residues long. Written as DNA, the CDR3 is TGTGCCAGCAGCCCAGTTCCGGGACAGGGGAAAGCGGGAGCCAACACCGGGGAGCTGTTTTTT. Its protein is CASSPVPGQGKAGANTGELFF.

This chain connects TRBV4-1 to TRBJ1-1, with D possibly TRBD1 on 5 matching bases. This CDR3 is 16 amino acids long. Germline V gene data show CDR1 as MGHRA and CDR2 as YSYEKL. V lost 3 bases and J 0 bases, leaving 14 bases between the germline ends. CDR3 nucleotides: TGCGCCAGCAGCCAGGCCCCCGTGACAGTGAACACTGAAGCTTTCTTT. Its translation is CASSQAPVTVNTEAFF.

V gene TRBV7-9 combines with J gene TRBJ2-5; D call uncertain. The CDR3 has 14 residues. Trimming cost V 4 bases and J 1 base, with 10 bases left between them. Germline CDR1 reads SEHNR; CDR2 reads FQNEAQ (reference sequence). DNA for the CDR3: TGTGCCAGCAGCTCTTCCTTAGCCCAAGAGACCCAGTACTTC. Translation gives CASSSSLAQETQYF.

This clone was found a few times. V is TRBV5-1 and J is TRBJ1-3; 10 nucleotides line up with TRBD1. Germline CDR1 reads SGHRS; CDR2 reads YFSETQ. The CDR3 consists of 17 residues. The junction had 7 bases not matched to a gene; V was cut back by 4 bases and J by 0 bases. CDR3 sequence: CASSGTGEPFSGNTIYF. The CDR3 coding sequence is TGCGCCAGCAGCGGGACAGGGGAACCATTCTCTGGAAACACCATATATTTT.

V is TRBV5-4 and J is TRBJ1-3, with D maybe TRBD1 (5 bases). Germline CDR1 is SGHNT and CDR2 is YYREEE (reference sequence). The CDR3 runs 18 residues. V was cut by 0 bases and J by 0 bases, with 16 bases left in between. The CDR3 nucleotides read TGTGCCAGCAGCTTGGGGGGGGGTGGCATCTACTCTGGAAACACCATATATTTT. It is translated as CASSLGGGGIYSGNTIYF.

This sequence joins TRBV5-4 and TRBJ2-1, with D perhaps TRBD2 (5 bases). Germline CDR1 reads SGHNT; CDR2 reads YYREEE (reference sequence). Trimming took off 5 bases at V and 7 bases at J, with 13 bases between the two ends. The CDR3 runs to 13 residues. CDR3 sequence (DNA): TGTGCCAGCAGTTTAGATACTAGTAATGAGCAGTTCTTC. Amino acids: CASSLDTSNEQFF.

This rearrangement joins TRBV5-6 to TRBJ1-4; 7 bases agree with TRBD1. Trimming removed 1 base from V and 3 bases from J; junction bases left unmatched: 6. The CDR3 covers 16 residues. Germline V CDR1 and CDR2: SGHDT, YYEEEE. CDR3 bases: TGTGCCAGCAGCTTGTACAGGGGCGCGGCTAATGAAAAACTGTTTTTT. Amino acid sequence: CASSLYRGAANEKLFF.